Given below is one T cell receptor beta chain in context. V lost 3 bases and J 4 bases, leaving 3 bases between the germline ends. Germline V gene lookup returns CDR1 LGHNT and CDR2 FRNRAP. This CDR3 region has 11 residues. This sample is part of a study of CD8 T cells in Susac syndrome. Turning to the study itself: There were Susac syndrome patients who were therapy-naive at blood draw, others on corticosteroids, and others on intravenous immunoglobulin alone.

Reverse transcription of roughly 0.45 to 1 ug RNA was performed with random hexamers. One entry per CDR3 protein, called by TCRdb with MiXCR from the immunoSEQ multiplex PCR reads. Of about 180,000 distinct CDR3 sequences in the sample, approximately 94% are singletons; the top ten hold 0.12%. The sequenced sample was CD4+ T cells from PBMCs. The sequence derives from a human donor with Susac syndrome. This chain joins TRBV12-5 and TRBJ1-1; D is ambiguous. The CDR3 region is CASGFGTEAFF. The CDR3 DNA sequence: TGTGCTAGTGGTTTCGGCACTGAAGCTTTCTTT.